This T cell receptor beta chain emerged from a study of OX40 agonist ivuxolimab in advanced cancers. TCRdb's table, derived via immunoSEQ multiplex PCR, lists solely in-frame clones and lacks some. This table has under 90,000 clones, approximately 81% appearing once. The V and J ends lost 2 bases and 6 bases respectively, with 12 bases between them. Germline V gives CDR1 SGDLS, CDR2 YYNGEE. CDR3 length equals 13 residues. Patients were ruled out by autoimmune disease history or systemic immunosuppression. This sample comprised CD4+ or CD8+ T cells sorted from blood, obtained in a trial of the OX40 agonist ivuxolimab. This clonotype was sampled from an adult with an advanced solid tumor such as melanoma, head and neck, liver or kidney cancer. The J gene is TRBJ2-7, the V gene TRBV9; no clear D gene. This CDR3 reads CASSVQWAGEQYF. The CDR3 region has the DNA TGTGCCAGCAGCGTGCAGTGGGCCGGCGAGCAGTACTTC. Using reference TRBV9 and TRBJ2-7 for the parts outside the CDR3, the full variable domain is DSGVTQTPKHLITATGQRVTLRCSPRSGDLSVYWYQQSLDQGLQFLIQYYNGEERAKGNILERFSAQQFPDLHSELNLSSLELGDSALYFCASSVQWAGEQYFGPGTRLTVT.